This TCR beta chain was found in a study of long-term antiretroviral therapy in people with HIV. The CDR3 length is 14 residues. Per germline, CDR1 KGHSH and CDR2 LQKENI. Trimming cost V 3 bases and J 8 bases; bases outside gene matches: 4. The authors ran the immunoSEQ assay, v3.0, at survey level. The repertoire was sequenced with immunoSEQ multiplex PCR; TCRdb's copy has only in-frame clones and lacks some. Of more than 10,000 clones listed, 83% were seen once; the top ten hold under 20%. V is TRBV18 and J is TRBJ1-4; 9 bases align to TRBD1. The sequence derives from a man in his forties with HIV. Sequencing was performed on unsorted PBMCs, taken 3.4 years after starting antiretroviral therapy. The CDR3 DNA follows: TGTGCCAGCTCACCGGACAGGGGTCGGGAAAAACTGTTTTTT. Translated, it gives CASSPDRGREKLFF.